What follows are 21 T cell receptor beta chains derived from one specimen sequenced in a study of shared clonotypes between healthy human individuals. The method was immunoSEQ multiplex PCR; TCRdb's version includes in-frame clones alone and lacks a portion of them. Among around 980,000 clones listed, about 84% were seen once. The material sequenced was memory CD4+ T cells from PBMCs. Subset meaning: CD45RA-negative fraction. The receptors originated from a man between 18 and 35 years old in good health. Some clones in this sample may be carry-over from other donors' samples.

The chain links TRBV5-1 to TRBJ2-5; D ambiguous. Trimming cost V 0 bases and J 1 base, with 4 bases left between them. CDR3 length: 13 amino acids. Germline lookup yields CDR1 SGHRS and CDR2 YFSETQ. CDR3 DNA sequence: TGCGCCAGCAGCTTGGCCCTCCAAGAGACCCAGTACTTC. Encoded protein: CASSLALQETQYF.

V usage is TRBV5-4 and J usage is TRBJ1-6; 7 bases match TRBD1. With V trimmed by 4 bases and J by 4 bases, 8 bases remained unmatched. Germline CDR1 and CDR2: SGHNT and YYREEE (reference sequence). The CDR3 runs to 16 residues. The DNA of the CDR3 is TGTGCCAGCAGCGAGGGCGGGACAGCTTATAATTCACCCCTCCACTTT. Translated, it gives CASSEGGTAYNSPLHF.

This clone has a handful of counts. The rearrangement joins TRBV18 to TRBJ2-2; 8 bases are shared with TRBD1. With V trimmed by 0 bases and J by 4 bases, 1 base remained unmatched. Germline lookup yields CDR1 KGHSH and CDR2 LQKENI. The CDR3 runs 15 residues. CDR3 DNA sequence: TGTGCCAGCTCACCACCGACAGGGGTCACCGGGGAGCTGTTTTTT. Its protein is CASSPPTGVTGELFF.

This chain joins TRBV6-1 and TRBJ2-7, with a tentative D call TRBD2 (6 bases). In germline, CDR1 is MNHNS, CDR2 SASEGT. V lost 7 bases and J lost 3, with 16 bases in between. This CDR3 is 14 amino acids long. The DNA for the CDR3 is TGTGCCAGCAATCCAGCGGGTGTATACTACGAGCAGTACTTC. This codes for CASNPAGVYYEQYF.

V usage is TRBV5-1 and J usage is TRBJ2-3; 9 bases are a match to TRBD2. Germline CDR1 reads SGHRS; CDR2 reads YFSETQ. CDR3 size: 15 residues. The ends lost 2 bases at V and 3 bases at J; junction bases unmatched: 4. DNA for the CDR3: TGCGCCAGCAGCTTAGGAGCGGGAGGTACAGATACGCAGTATTTT. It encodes CASSLGAGGTDTQYF.

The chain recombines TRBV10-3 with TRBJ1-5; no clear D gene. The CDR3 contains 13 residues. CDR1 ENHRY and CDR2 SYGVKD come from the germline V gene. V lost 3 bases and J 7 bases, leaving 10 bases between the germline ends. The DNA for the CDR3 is TGTGCCATCAGTGACCTCTACACCCAGCCCCAGCATTTT. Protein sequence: CAISDLYTQPQHF.

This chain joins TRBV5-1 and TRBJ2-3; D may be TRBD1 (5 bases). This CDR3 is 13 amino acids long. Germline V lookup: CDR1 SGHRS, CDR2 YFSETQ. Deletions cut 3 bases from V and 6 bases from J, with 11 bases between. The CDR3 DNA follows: TGCGCCAGCAGCTCACAGGCACGGGATACGCAGTATTTT. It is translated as CASSSQARDTQYF.

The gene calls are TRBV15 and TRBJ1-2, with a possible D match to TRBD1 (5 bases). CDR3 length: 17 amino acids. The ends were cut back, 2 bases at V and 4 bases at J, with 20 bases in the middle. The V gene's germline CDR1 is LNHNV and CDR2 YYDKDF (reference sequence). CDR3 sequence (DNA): TGTGCCACCAGCAGACCCGGGACTCCCCGCTTCACCTATGGCTACACCTTC. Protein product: CATSRPGTPRFTYGYTF.

CDR3: CASSFVDYRQETQYF. CDR3 sequence (DNA): TGTGCCAGCAGCTTCGTTGACTACCGGCAAGAGACCCAGTACTTC. The chain combines TRBV5-6 with TRBJ2-5, with a possible D match to TRBD2 (5 bases). Germline loops: CDR1 SGHDT, CDR2 YYEEEE. The CDR3 runs to 15 residues. V dropped 2 bases and J dropped 2 bases, with 13 bases sitting between them.

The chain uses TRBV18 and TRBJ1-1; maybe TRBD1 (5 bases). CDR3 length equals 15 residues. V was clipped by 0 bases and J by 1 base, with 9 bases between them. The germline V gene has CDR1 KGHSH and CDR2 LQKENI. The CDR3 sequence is CASSPPSGRNTEAFF. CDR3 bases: TGTGCCAGCTCACCACCTTCGGGGCGGAACACTGAAGCTTTCTTT.

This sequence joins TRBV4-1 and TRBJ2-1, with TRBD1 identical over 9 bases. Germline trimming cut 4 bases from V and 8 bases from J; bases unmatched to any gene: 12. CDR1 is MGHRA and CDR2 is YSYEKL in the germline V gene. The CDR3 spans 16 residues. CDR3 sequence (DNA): TGCGCCAGCAGCCCGTTCGACAGGGGGATGAGCGATGAGCAGTTCTTC. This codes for CASSPFDRGMSDEQFF.

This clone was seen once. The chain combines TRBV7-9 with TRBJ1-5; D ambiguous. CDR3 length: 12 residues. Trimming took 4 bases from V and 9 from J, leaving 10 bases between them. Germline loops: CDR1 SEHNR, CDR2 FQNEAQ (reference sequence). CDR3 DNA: TGTGCCAGCAGCTCGATTGAGGGGCCCCAGCATTTT. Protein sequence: CASSSIEGPQHF.

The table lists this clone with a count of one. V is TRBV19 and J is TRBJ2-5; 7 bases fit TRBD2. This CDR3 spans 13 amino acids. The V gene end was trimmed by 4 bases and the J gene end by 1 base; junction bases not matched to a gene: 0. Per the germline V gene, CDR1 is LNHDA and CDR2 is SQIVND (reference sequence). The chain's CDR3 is CASSTSGQETQYF. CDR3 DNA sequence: TGTGCCAGTAGTACTAGCGGCCAAGAGACCCAGTACTTC.

In DNA form, the CDR3 reads TGTGCCAGCAGTTATACCCCCGGGACAGGGAGCCAGCCCCAGCATTTT. Translation gives CASSYTPGTGSQPQHF. This chain joins TRBV28 and TRBJ1-5; 9 positions agree with TRBD1. The CDR3 consists of 16 residues. V lost 4 bases and J lost 7; bases outside the gene matches: 11. Per germline, CDR1 MDHEN and CDR2 SYDVKM.

The CDR3 DNA is TGTGCCTGGAGCTCAGGGGGCCCCTACGAGCAGTACTTC. Translated, it gives CAWSSGGPYEQYF. The rearrangement uses TRBV30 and TRBJ2-5, with 8 bases identical to TRBD1. With the DNA end fitting TRBJ2-7 better, the J assignment may be wrong. The V gene's germline CDR1 is GTSNPN and CDR2 SVGIG (reference sequence). This CDR3 comprises 13 residues.

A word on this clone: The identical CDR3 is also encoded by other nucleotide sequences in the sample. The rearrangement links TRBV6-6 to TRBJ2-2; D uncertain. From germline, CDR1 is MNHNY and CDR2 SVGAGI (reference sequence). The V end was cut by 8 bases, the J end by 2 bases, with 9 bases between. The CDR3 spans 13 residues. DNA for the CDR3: TGTGCCAGCCGCACCAGTAACACCGGGGAGCTGTTTTTT. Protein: CASRTSNTGELFF.

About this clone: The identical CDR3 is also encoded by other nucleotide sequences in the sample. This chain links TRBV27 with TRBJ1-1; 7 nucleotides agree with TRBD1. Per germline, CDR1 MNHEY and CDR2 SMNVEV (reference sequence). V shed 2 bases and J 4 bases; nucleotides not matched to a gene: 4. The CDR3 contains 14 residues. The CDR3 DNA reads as TGTGCCAGCAGTTTAGTCAGGGGGGGCACTGAAGCTTTCTTT. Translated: CASSLVRGGTEAFF.

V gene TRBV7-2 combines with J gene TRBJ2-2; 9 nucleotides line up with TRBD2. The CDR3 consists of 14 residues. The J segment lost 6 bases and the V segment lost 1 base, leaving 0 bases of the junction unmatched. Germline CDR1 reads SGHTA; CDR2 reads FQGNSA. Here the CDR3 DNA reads TGTGCCAGCAGCTTAGAGCGGGAGGCCGGGGAGCTGTTTTTT. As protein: CASSLEREAGELFF. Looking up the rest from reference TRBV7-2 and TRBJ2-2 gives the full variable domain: GAGVSQSPSNKVTEKGKDVELRCDPISGHTALYWYRQSLGQGLEFLIYFQGNSAPDKSGLPSDRFSAERTGGSVSTLTIQRTQQEDSAVYLCASSLEREAGELFFGEGSRLTVL.

For the CDR3, the DNA is TGTGCCAGCAGACCTACCCCGGGGCCCCGGTCGGATGAGCAGTTCTTC. It yields the protein CASRPTPGPRSDEQFF. The chain combines TRBV7-2 with TRBJ2-1; D may match TRBD1 or TRBD2 (5 bases each). V dropped 6 bases and J dropped 8 bases, with 23 bases sitting between them. CDR1 is SGHTA and CDR2 is FQGNSA in the germline V gene. This CDR3 comprises 16 residues.

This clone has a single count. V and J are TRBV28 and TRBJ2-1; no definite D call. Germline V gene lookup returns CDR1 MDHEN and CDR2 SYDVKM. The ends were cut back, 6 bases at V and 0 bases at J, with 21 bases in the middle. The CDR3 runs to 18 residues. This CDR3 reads CASSPNTRWSNSYNEQFF. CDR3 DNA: TGTGCCAGCAGCCCTAACACACGGTGGAGTAACTCCTACAATGAGCAGTTCTTC.

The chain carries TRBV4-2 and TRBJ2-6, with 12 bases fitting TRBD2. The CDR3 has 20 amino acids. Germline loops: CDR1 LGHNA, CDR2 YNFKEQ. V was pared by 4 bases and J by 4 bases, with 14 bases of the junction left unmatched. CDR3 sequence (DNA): TGTGCCAGCAGCCTCCCTTCGACTAGCGGGAGATCGGAAGGGGCCAACGTCCTGACTTTC. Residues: CASSLPSTSGRSEGANVLTF.